This T cell receptor (beta chain) originates from a study of blood T cells in healthy people across ages. With 1 base removed from V and 6 bases from J, the gap between germline ends came to 8 bases. The germline V gene encodes CDR1 LGHDT and CDR2 YNNKEL (reference sequence). This CDR3 spans 13 amino acids. A second 7 to 11 cycle PCR used barcoded and J-beta primers. Each CDR3 protein is one row after TCRdb ran MiXCR on the 5' RACE reads. The table has 500,000 to 700,000 distinct CDR3 sequences, roughly 30% seen once; the top ten hold 15% to 18%. The sample consisted of blood. The clonotype originates from an elderly woman in good health. J is TRBJ2-3 and V is TRBV3-1; D not certain. CDR3 protein: CASSQAFLDTQYF. CDR3 DNA: TGTGCCAGCAGCCAAGCTTTCCTTGATACGCAGTATTTT.